This T cell receptor (beta chain) was identified in a study of blood T cell repertoires in COVID-19 (dated by TCRdb to between 2020 and 2021). Some background on the complete study: Collaborator samples came from the United States, Italy and Spain and covered acute and convalescent phases of COVID-19. The sample metadata nearly always contained a de-identified subject ID, COVID-19 status, age in years and sex. The repertoires were released in a freely available public database meant as a resource for research on the immune response to SARS-CoV-2. Samples came from the ongoing ImmuneRACE study (first 160 participants) plus 1,254 subjects from 6 global collaborators. The dataset comprised deeply sampled blood TCRbeta repertoires from subjects exposed to, actively infected with, or recovered from COVID-19. The prospective study material was composed of cDNA or gDNA derived from T cells, B-cell-depleted T cells, or PBMCs. HLA class I and class II types, where available, came from metadata supplied by the sample provider rather than from assay-based typing. The full study reports these points: The amount of clinical and demographic metadata varied by source and participant and was provided uncurated.

The immunoSEQ Assay, a bias-controlled multiplex PCR, was used to amplify TCRbeta CDR3 regions from genomic DNA. Per the source publication's procedure: Within the assay, amplification of reference gene primers was used to estimate how many nucleated cells each sample contained. Sequence reads were collapsed and filtered to measure the absolute abundance of every unique TCRbeta CDR3 rearrangement. For each sample, productive Simpson clonality was calculated by taking the square root of Simpson's diversity index across productive rearrangements. TCRdb took over this immuneACCESS table, retaining in-frame rearrangements with V and J assigned. Such tables are incomplete; in checked studies, under half of the missing clones stem from an unresolved V gene, and the remainder is unexplained. D and trimming were read from the DNA, whereas the V and J calls and clone size are those reported in that table. Recorded for this sample are a few hundred thousand clones; approximately 82% of them occurred a single time. Clones ranked in the top ten supply over 12% of the sample.

This clone was counted a single time. There is no known antigen for this receptor. Base-call qualities are not available, and no considerably larger clone is one nucleotide away. Enrolling through a virtual design, the prospective study's participants ranged in age from about 18 to 89 years and lived across some 23 United States geographic areas. Cohort assignment in the prospective study relied on participant-reported clinical history from a screening survey and a study questionnaire. Recovered participants in ImmuneRACE Cohort 3 were defined as having two consecutive negative NP/OP PCR tests, clearance from a healthcare professional, or resolution of symptoms. In the prospective study, whole blood, serum and a nasopharyngeal or oropharyngeal swab were collected from each participant by mobile phlebotomists. Over a roughly two-month period, participants in the prospective study had the option of providing additional blood draws and questionnaires. Prospective study blood samples were shipped either frozen or at room temperature before DNA extraction.

As encoded in the germline V gene (reference sequence), CDR1 is SEHNR while CDR2 is FQNEAQ. Counted from cysteine to phenylalanine, this CDR3 has 14 amino acids. The CDR3 DNA has 42 bases and is translated from base 1. The trim is 3 bases for V and 4 bases for J, with a gap of 12 bases between the germline ends. Here the chain combines TRBV7-9 and TRBJ1-1; the D gene is possibly TRBD1, with 5 bases matching. Sequenced material: PBMCs or T cells enriched from blood (not recorded which). The receptor comes from a man between 35 and 55 years old who had recovered from COVID-19. The CDR3 protein is CASSFGGGSTEAFF. The DNA sequence reads TGTGCCAGCAGCTTCGGGGGGGGTTCCACTGAAGCTTTCTTT.